A single sample gave rise to the 14 T cell receptor beta chains below, sequenced in a study of T cells in localized non-small cell lung cancer. This table comes from immunoSEQ multiplex PCR, and its TCRdb copy is limited to in-frame clones, with some not included. This table has 1,500 to 2,000 clones, 27% appearing once. Here the sequenced sample was lung tumor tissue, taken before any cancer treatment. The receptor source for this set is a female donor over 55 with stage II lung adenocarcinoma.

The chain joins TRBV6-8 to TRBJ1-1; no clear D gene. The CDR3 spans 12 residues. The germline CDR1 and CDR2 sequences are MNHGY and SAAAGT. V was pared by 3 bases and J by 9 bases, with 11 bases between. CDR3 coding DNA: TGTGCCAGCAGTTATCCCCCGGGGAAAGCTTTCTTT. Amino acids: CASSYPPGKAFF.

This chain links TRBV19 with TRBJ2-3; 9 positions agree with TRBD1. The germline V gene has CDR1 LNHDA and CDR2 SQIVND (reference sequence). The V segment lost 6 bases and the J segment 0 bases; nucleotides outside the gene matches: 4. There are 15 residues in the CDR3. Written as DNA, the CDR3 is TGTGCCAGTAGAAACAGGGGGCCAAGCACAGATACGCAGTATTTT. It specifies CASRNRGPSTDTQYF.

This clone was seen a few times. The rearrangement uses TRBV6-8 and TRBJ2-3, with TRBD1 matching 8 bases. Unmatched junction bases numbered 7, after V lost 6 bases and J lost 8 bases. The CDR3 is made up of 13 amino acids. The V gene's germline CDR1 is MNHGY and CDR2 SAAAGT. CDR3 region: CASSPDRGGTQYF. CDR3 DNA sequence: TGTGCCAGCAGCCCCGACAGGGGTGGTACGCAGTATTTT.

This clone appeared once. The genes are TRBV28 and TRBJ2-7, with D possibly being TRBD1 (5 bases). V was trimmed by 4 bases and J by 5 bases, leaving 9 bases between them. Germline V CDR1 and CDR2: MDHEN, SYDVKM. The CDR3 loop spans 12 amino acids. This CDR3 reads CASSWGQNEQYF. For the CDR3, the DNA is TGTGCCAGCAGTTGGGGCCAGAACGAGCAGTACTTC.

This clone came up a few times. The rearrangement uses TRBV5-1 and TRBJ2-2, with TRBD1 matching over 7 bases. Trimming at V came to 7 bases and at J to 0 bases, leaving 3 bases not matched to a gene. Germline lookup yields CDR1 SGHRS and CDR2 YFSETQ. The length of the CDR3 is 14 residues. In DNA form, the CDR3 reads TGCGCCAGCCAGGACAGGTCGAACACCGGGGAGCTGTTTTTT. This codes for CASQDRSNTGELFF.

This clone was detected a few times. This chain links TRBV19 with TRBJ1-1; 7 positions match TRBD1. Trimming took 6 bases from V and 10 from J; bases not matched to a gene: 8. The CDR3 extends over 12 amino acids. CDR1 and CDR2 from the germline V gene are LNHDA and SQIVND (reference sequence). CDR3 in DNA: TGTGCCAGTAGCGTGGGAGGGGGCCGAGCTTTCTTT. This encodes CASSVGGGRAFF.

This clone was picked up a small number of times. V is TRBV28 and J is TRBJ2-6; 7 bases are shared with TRBD1. CDR3 length: 15 amino acids. J gave up 2 bases and V 5 bases, and 3 bases lay outside the gene matches. Germline V lookup: CDR1 MDHEN, CDR2 SYDVKM. This CDR3 reads CASSRTGPGANVLTF. In DNA, the CDR3 is TGTGCCAGCAGTCGGACAGGTCCTGGGGCCAACGTCCTGACTTTC.

This chain joins TRBV12-5 and TRBJ2-6; weak D call: TRBD2 (5 bases). The CDR3 has 16 residues. Germline CDR1 is LGHNT and CDR2 is FRNRAP. V lost 7 bases and J 3 bases, leaving 16 bases between the germline ends. CDR3 loop: CASAPGGGLGANVLTF. The CDR3 DNA sequence: TGTGCTAGTGCCCCCGGCGGAGGCCTTGGGGCCAACGTCCTGACTTTC. The full variable domain, its missing parts supplied by reference TRBV12-5 and TRBJ2-6, is DARVTQTPRHKVTEMGQEVTMRCQPILGHNTVFWYRQTMMQGLELLAYFRNRAPLDDSGMPKDRFSAEMPDATLATLKIQPSEPRDSAVYFCASAPGGGLGANVLTFGAGSRLTVL.

The chain combines TRBV15 with TRBJ2-5; perhaps TRBD1 as D (6 bases). The V end was cut by 0 bases, the J end by 2 bases, with 13 bases between. This CDR3 is built from 16 residues. From germline, CDR1 is LNHNV and CDR2 YYDKDF (reference sequence). CDR3 region: CATSRDLGAGQETQYF. CDR3 DNA sequence: TGTGCCACCAGCAGAGATTTGGGGGCTGGACAAGAGACCCAGTACTTC.

This sequence joins TRBV9 and TRBJ2-2, with a tentative D call TRBD1 (6 bases). CDR1 and CDR2 from the germline V gene are SGDLS and YYNGEE. Trimming shortened V by 1 base and J by 8 bases, and 21 bases separated the two germline ends. The CDR3 has 17 residues. This CDR3 is CASSVLGFGQKEGELFF. The CDR3 DNA reads TGTGCCAGCAGCGTATTAGGCTTTGGACAGAAAGAAGGGGAGCTGTTTTTT.

The chain joins TRBV29-1 to TRBJ1-4; 8 bases are shared with TRBD1. Germline CDR1 SQVTM, CDR2 ANQGSEA. This CDR3 is 13 amino acids long. The ends lost 4 bases at V and 7 bases at J; junction bases unmatched: 5. CDR3 bases: TGCAGCGTTGGGACAGGGACGAGTGAAAAACTGTTTTTT. Translated: CSVGTGTSEKLFF.

By share, this clone ranks as medium-sized (0.01 to 0.1%). This rearrangement joins TRBV6-8 to TRBJ1-1, with D hard to call. Per germline, CDR1 MNHGY and CDR2 SAAAGT. The CDR3 loop spans 15 amino acids. Trimming removed 0 bases from V and 10 bases from J, with 18 bases in between. The CDR3 spells CASSYSPRTFRGAFF. CDR3 DNA: TGTGCCAGCAGTTACTCGCCACGGACTTTTCGGGGAGCTTTCTTT.

This clone was seen a handful of times. The rearrangement joins TRBV9 to TRBJ1-1, with 10 bases fitting TRBD1. Per the germline V gene, CDR1 is SGDLS and CDR2 is YYNGEE. The CDR3 sequence is 17 residues long. V shed 0 bases, J shed 4 bases, and the junction held 9 bases outside the gene matches. DNA of the CDR3: TGTGCCAGCAGCGTAGTGGGACAGGGGTCGTCCAGCACTGAAGCTTTCTTT. Its protein is CASSVVGQGSSSTEAFF.

The V call is TRBV30, the J call TRBJ2-1; D is uncertain. V lost 0 bases and J lost 7, with 7 bases in between. This CDR3 has 12 residues. Germline CDR1 and CDR2: GTSNPN and SVGIG (reference sequence). DNA for the CDR3: TGTGCCTGGAGTGTCCTCGGTAATGAGCAGTTCTTC. Its translation: CAWSVLGNEQFF.